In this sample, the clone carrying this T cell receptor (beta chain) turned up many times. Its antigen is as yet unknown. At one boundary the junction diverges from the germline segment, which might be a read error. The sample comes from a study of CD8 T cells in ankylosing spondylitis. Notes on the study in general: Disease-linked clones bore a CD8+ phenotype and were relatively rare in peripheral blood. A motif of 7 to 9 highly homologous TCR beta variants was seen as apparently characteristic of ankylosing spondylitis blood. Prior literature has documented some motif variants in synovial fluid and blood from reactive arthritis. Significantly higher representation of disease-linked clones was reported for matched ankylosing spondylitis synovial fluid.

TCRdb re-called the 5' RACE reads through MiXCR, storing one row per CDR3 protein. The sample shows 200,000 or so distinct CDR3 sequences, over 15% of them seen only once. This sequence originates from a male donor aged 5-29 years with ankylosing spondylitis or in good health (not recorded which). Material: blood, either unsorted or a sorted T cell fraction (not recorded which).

The CDR3 region has the DNA TGTGCCAGCAGCGTCCCACAGGGGGCGGGAGACTTC. It translates to CASSVPQGAGDF. The chain couples TRBV28 to TRBJ2-7; 9 bases line up with TRBD1. There are 12 residues in the CDR3. The germline V gene encodes CDR1 MDHEN and CDR2 SYDVKM. Supplemented by reference TRBV28 and TRBJ2-7, the full variable domain reads DVKVTQSSRYLVKRTGEKVFLECVQDMDHENMFWYRQDPGLGLRLIYFSYDVKMKEKGDIPEGYSVSREKKERFSLILESASTNQTSMYLCASSVPQGAGDFGPGTRLTVT.